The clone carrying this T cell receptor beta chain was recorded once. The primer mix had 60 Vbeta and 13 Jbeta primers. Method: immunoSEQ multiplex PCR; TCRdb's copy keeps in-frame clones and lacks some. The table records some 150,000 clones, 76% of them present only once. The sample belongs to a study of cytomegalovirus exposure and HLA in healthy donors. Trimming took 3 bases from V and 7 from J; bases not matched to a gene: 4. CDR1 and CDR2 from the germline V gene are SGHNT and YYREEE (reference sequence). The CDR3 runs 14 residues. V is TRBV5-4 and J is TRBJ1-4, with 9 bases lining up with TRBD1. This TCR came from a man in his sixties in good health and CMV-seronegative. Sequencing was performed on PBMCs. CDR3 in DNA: TGTGCCAGCAGCTCCGGGACAGGGTCTGAAAAACTGTTTTTT. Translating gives CASSSGTGSEKLFF.